This passage covers 15 T cell receptor beta chains from one sample sequenced in a study of beta chain features in type 1 diabetes. Every bit of the isolated RNA underwent reverse transcription, so sequencing read expressed TCRB transcripts. TCRdb keeps only in-frame clones here, not all; method: immunoSEQ multiplex PCR. There are almost 250,000 clones in the sample; 13% to 15% occur only once, and 0.026% lies in the top ten. Material: naive CD4+ T cells from blood. The receptors shown here come from a woman aged 35 to 49 in good health.

The chain is built from TRBV6-5 and TRBJ1-2; tentatively, D is TRBD1 (5 bases). The V gene lost 8 bases and the J gene lost 4 bases, with 14 bases spanning the gap. This CDR3 spans 13 amino acids. The germline V gene has CDR1 MNHEY and CDR2 SVGAGI. The CDR3 protein is CASRRGTGYGYTF. The CDR3 DNA reads as TGTGCCAGCCGCCGGGGGACGGGCTATGGCTACACCTTC.

The V gene is TRBV7-9, the J gene TRBJ2-7; 9 bases align to TRBD2. The length of the CDR3 is 14 residues. V gave up 4 bases and J gave up 3 bases; unmatched junction bases: 4. Looked up from germline, CDR1 is SEHNR and CDR2 is FQNEAQ (reference sequence). CDR3 nucleotides: TGTGCCAGCAGCTCTAGCGGGGTCGGCTACGAGCAGTACTTC. This gives the protein CASSSSGVGYEQYF.

This clone was picked up many times. The genes are TRBV7-9 and TRBJ2-2; D remains unclear. Germline-derived CDR1 and CDR2 are SEHNR and FQNEAQ (reference sequence). CDR3 size: 14 residues. V was trimmed by 6 bases and J by 1 base, leaving 9 bases between them. The CDR3 DNA reads TGTGCCAGCAGGGTAGGAGAGAACACCGGGGAGCTGTTTTTT. Encoded protein: CASRVGENTGELFF.

This clone was counted a few times. This chain uses TRBV4-1 with TRBJ2-7; the D gene is possibly TRBD1 (5 bases). V shed 1 base and J shed 0 bases, with 13 bases lying between them. The germline V gene has CDR1 MGHRA and CDR2 YSYEKL. CDR3 length: 16 residues. CDR3 residues: CASSQGVQGHSYEQYF. In nucleotides, the CDR3 is TGCGCCAGCAGCCAAGGCGTGCAGGGTCACTCCTACGAGCAGTACTTC.

This clone was seen a few times. The chain recombines TRBV4-1 with TRBJ1-5, with D possibly matching TRBD1 (5 bases). V gave up 0 bases and J gave up 6 bases, with 18 bases separating them. The CDR3 runs 17 residues. Germline CDR1 and CDR2: MGHRA and YSYEKL. The CDR3 sequence: CASSQDRGSGFTQPQHF. For the CDR3, the DNA is TGCGCCAGCAGCCAAGATCGGGGGTCAGGATTCACTCAGCCCCAGCATTTT.

The chain recombines TRBV6-5 with TRBJ2-7, with a possible D match to TRBD2 (5 bases). In germline, CDR1 is MNHEY, CDR2 SVGAGI. Trimming stripped 2 bases from V and 3 bases from J, with 8 bases between. The CDR3 length is 13 residues. DNA of the CDR3: TGTGCCAGCAGTTACCGGGGAAACTACGAGCAGTACTTC. Residues: CASSYRGNYEQYF.

The J gene is TRBJ2-4, the V gene TRBV6-1, with D perhaps matching TRBD2 (5 bases). The CDR3 runs to 14 residues. The V end lost 3 bases, the J end lost 6 bases, and 12 bases lay between the germline ends. Germline CDR1 MNHNS, CDR2 SASEGT. The CDR3 DNA reads as TGTGCCAGCAGTGAGTACGGTGAGGGAAACATTCAGTACTTC. Translated, it gives CASSEYGEGNIQYF.

The sample holds a few counts of this clone. The chain uses TRBV7-2 and TRBJ2-7, with 7 bases fitting TRBD1. This CDR3 region has 17 residues. The ends lost 1 base at V and 2 bases at J; junction bases unmatched: 11. In germline, CDR1 is SGHTA, CDR2 FQGNSA. CDR3 protein: CASSLDGVGQRPYEQYF. The CDR3 DNA reads TGTGCCAGCAGCTTAGATGGAGTGGGACAGCGCCCCTACGAGCAGTACTTC.

This clone was counted a few times. The rearrangement uses TRBV13 and TRBJ2-2; weak D call: TRBD2 (5 bases). V lost 5 bases, J lost 4 bases, and 11 bases lay in between. The germline gives CDR1 PRHDT, CDR2 FYEKMQ (reference sequence). This CDR3 comprises 14 residues. CDR3 in DNA: TGTGCCAGCAGCCGGGCGGGTCTCACCGGGGAGCTGTTTTTT. This encodes CASSRAGLTGELFF. Complete variable domain (other parts from reference TRBV13 and TRBJ2-2): AAGVIQSPRHLIKEKRETATLKCYPIPRHDTVYWYQQGPGQDPQFLISFYEKMQSDKGSIPDRFSAQQFSDYHSELNMSSLELGDSALYFCASSRAGLTGELFFGEGSRLTVL.

This chain joins TRBV6-5 and TRBJ1-6, with D perhaps matching TRBD1 (6 bases). Trimming removed 3 bases from V and 9 bases from J, with 12 bases in between. This CDR3 is built from 14 residues. Germline V gene sequence: CDR1 MNHEY, CDR2 SVGAGI. The CDR3 DNA is TGTGCCAGCAGTTATCAGGGACATGGTTCACCCCTCCACTTT. Protein: CASSYQGHGSPLHF.

The chain couples TRBV5-1 to TRBJ2-2, with D tentatively TRBD1 (5 bases). V gave up 0 bases and J gave up 4 bases, with 10 bases separating them. This CDR3 spans 15 amino acids. CDR1 is SGHRS, CDR2 YFSETQ, per germline. The CDR3 nucleotides are TGCGCCAGCAGCTTGGGACAGACGAGCACCGGGGAGCTGTTTTTT. This codes for CASSLGQTSTGELFF.

In nucleotides, the CDR3 is TGTGCCAGCAGCTTAGTTACCGGGACAGGGTACAATGAGCAGTTCTTC. This codes for CASSLVTGTGYNEQFF. The V call is TRBV7-6, the J call TRBJ2-1; TRBD1 matches at 9 bases. CDR1 SGHVS and CDR2 FNYEAQ come from the germline V gene. There are 16 residues in the CDR3. With 1 base clipped from V and 4 bases from J, the junction kept 5 bases outside the gene matches.

This sequence joins TRBV7-9 and TRBJ1-1; the match to TRBD1 covers 8 bases. V shed 5 bases, J shed 4 bases, and the junction held 6 bases outside the gene matches. The germline gives CDR1 SEHNR, CDR2 FQNEAQ (reference sequence). This CDR3 has 14 amino acids. The CDR3 sequence: CASSTYRGSTEAFF. CDR3 bases: TGTGCCAGCAGCACGTACAGGGGGAGCACTGAAGCTTTCTTT.

The chain recombines TRBV7-8 with TRBJ2-3, with 15 bases matching TRBD2. V shed 5 bases and J 7 bases; nucleotides not matched to a gene: 10. Per the germline V gene, CDR1 is SGHVS and CDR2 is FQNEAQ. The CDR3 runs 17 residues. The CDR3 coding sequence is TGTGCCAGCAGCGGAGGACTAGCGGGGGGGCCAAAGTATACGCAGTATTTT. Protein: CASSGGLAGGPKYTQYF. Based on the CDR3 plus reference TRBV7-8 and TRBJ2-3, the full variable domain is GAGVSQSPRYKVAKRGQDVALRCDPISGHVSLFWYQQALGQGPEFLTYFQNEAQLDKSGLPSDRFFAERPEGSVSTLKIQRTQQEDSAVYLCASSGGLAGGPKYTQYFGPGTRLTVL.

The CDR3 region is CASSPLPGGGGFYEQYF. CDR3 in DNA: TGTGCCAGCTCACCCCTCCCGGGTGGGGGAGGCTTCTACGAGCAGTACTTC. The chain links TRBV18 to TRBJ2-7; TRBD2 is a possible D gene (6 bases). The V end was cut by 3 bases, the J end by 3 bases, with 21 bases between. Germline loops: CDR1 KGHSH, CDR2 LQKENI. This CDR3 is built from 17 residues.